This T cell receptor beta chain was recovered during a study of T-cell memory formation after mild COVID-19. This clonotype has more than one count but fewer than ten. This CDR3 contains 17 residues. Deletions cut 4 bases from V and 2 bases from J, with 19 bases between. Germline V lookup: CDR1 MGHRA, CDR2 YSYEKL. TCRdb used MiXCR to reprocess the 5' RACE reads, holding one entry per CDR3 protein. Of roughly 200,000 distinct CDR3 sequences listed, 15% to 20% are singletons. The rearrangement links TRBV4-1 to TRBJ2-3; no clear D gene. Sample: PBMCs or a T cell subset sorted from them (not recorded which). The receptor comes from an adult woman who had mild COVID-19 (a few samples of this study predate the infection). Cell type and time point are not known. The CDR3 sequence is CASSRSLDDLPTDTQYF. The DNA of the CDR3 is TGCGCCAGCAGCCGAAGCTTAGATGACTTGCCCACAGATACGCAGTATTTT.